These T cell receptor beta chains were read from a single sample in a study of a mutant IDH1 vaccine in newly diagnosed glioma. Which antigens these TCRs recognize remains unknown. Some clones are missing from TCRdb's copy, which holds only in-frame ones; the method was immunoSEQ multiplex PCR. The sample holds tens of thousands of clones; 65% to 85% are singletons and the top ten take approximately 9%. The input for sequencing was PBMCs, taken from a glioma patient whose treatment included an IDH1 peptide vaccine. These receptors originate from a woman between 45 and 60 years old with glioma. Both conserved end residues are part of each CDR3. Each record gives: D gene, V gene, clone size, J gene, CDR3 protein, CDR3 DNA. The D gene is left open where the match is weak. Rows may omit the clone size; those that give it use once, few, many or a size class.

d_call: -
v_call: TRBV21-1
clone_size: once
j_call: TRBJ2-7
cdr3_aa: CASSPLGLYEQYF
cdr3_nt: TGTGCCAGCAGCCCACTAGGGCTCTACGAGCAGTACTTC

d_call: -
v_call: TRBV7-2
clone_size: -
j_call: TRBJ1-2
cdr3_aa: CAGSTGHNYYGYTF
cdr3_nt: TGTGCCGGAAGCACCGGACACAACTACTATGGCTACACCTTC

d_call: -
v_call: TRBV19
clone_size: -
j_call: TRBJ2-5
cdr3_aa: CASSWRFLQETQYF
cdr3_nt: TGTGCCAGTAGTTGGAGGTTTTTGCAAGAGACCCAGTACTTC

d_call: -
v_call: TRBV20-1
clone_size: -
j_call: TRBJ2-1
cdr3_aa: CRIDNEQFF
cdr3_nt: TGCAGAATCGACAATGAGCAGTTCTTC

d_call: -
v_call: TRBV5-6
clone_size: -
j_call: TRBJ2-1
cdr3_aa: CASSLVAFQVGDEQFF
cdr3_nt: TGTGCCAGCAGCTTGGTTGCGTTCCAAGTTGGCGATGAGCAGTTCTTC

d_call: -
v_call: TRBV30
clone_size: -
j_call: TRBJ2-1
cdr3_aa: CAWRNFSGLSPPEQFF
cdr3_nt: TGTGCCTGGAGAAATTTTTCGGGACTCTCTCCTCCTGAGCAGTTCTTC

d_call: -
v_call: TRBV29-1
clone_size: -
j_call: TRBJ1-4
cdr3_aa: CSVAGEGYEKLFF
cdr3_nt: TGCAGCGTTGCCGGTGAGGGGTATGAAAAACTGTTTTTT

d_call: -
v_call: TRBV7-2
clone_size: -
j_call: TRBJ1-4
cdr3_aa: CASSLGSTGANEKLFF
cdr3_nt: TGTGCCAGCAGCTTAGGATCGACAGGTGCTAATGAAAAACTGTTTTTT

d_call: -
v_call: TRBV6-5
clone_size: -
j_call: TRBJ2-2
cdr3_aa: CASSWGSNTGELFF
cdr3_nt: TGTGCCAGCAGCTGGGGGAGTAACACCGGGGAGCTGTTTTTT

d_call: TRBD1
v_call: TRBV7-2
clone_size: -
j_call: TRBJ1-1
cdr3_aa: CASSSEGQGEAFF
cdr3_nt: TGTGCCAGCAGCTCGGAGGGACAGGGCGAAGCTTTCTTT

d_call: -
v_call: TRBV6-1
clone_size: -
j_call: TRBJ1-2
cdr3_aa: CASSELGQPRGYTF
cdr3_nt: TGTGCCAGCAGTGAATTGGGTCAACCTCGAGGCTACACCTTC

d_call: TRBD2
v_call: TRBV5-1
clone_size: -
j_call: TRBJ2-7
cdr3_aa: CASSLGGGSYEQYF
cdr3_nt: TGCGCCAGCAGCTTGGGCGGGGGGTCCTACGAGCAGTACTTC

d_call: -
v_call: TRBV5-5
clone_size: -
j_call: TRBJ1-1
cdr3_aa: CASSLLNTEAFF
cdr3_nt: TGTGCCAGCAGCTTGCTGAACACTGAAGCTTTCTTT

d_call: -
v_call: TRBV5-8
clone_size: once
j_call: TRBJ2-7
cdr3_aa: CASSFIGGTVLIYEQYF
cdr3_nt: TGTGCCAGCAGCTTTATTGGAGGGACAGTCCTAATCTACGAGCAGTACTTC

d_call: -
v_call: TRBV6-1
clone_size: -
j_call: TRBJ2-3
cdr3_aa: CASSGAPGRSTDTQYF
cdr3_nt: TGTGCCAGCAGTGGAGCTCCGGGGCGGAGCACAGATACGCAGTATTTT

d_call: -
v_call: TRBV9
clone_size: -
j_call: TRBJ2-1
cdr3_aa: CASTVDLSYNEQFF
cdr3_nt: TGTGCCAGCACCGTCGACCTCTCCTACAATGAGCAGTTCTTC

d_call: TRBD1
v_call: TRBV9
clone_size: -
j_call: TRBJ2-2
cdr3_aa: CASSPKGTGGSGELFF
cdr3_nt: TGTGCCAGCAGCCCAAAAGGGACAGGGGGCTCCGGGGAGCTGTTTTTT

d_call: TRBD1
v_call: TRBV7-2
clone_size: -
j_call: TRBJ2-1
cdr3_aa: CASSGTGRGYNEQFF
cdr3_nt: TGTGCCAGCAGCGGGACAGGGAGAGGGTACAATGAGCAGTTCTTC

d_call: -
v_call: TRBV7-2
clone_size: once
j_call: TRBJ1-1
cdr3_aa: CASSLVRGAYTEAFF
cdr3_nt: TGTGCCAGCAGCTTAGTCCGGGGCGCTTACACTGAAGCTTTCTTT

d_call: -
v_call: TRBV6-6
clone_size: once
j_call: TRBJ1-5
cdr3_aa: CASSRSGSTQPQHF
cdr3_nt: TGTGCCAGCAGCCGTAGCGGTTCTACGCAGCCCCAGCATTTT

d_call: TRBD2
v_call: TRBV4-3
clone_size: -
j_call: TRBJ2-7
cdr3_aa: CASSQERLAGGSYEQYF
cdr3_nt: TGCGCCAGCAGCCAAGAAAGGCTAGCGGGGGGTTCCTACGAGCAGTACTTC